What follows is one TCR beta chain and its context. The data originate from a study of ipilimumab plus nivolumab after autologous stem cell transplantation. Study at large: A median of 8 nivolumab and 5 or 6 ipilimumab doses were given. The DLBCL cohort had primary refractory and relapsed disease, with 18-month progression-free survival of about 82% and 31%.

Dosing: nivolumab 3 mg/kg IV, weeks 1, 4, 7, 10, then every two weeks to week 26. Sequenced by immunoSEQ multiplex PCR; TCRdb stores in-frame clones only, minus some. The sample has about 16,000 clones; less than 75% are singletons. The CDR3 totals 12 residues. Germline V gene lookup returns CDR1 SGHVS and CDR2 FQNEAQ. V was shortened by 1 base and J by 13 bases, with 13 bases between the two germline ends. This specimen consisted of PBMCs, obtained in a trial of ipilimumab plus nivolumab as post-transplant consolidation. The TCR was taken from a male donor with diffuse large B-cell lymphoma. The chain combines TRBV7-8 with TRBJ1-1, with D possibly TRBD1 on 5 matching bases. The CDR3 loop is CASSLDISRGFF. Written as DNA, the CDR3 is TGTGCCAGCAGCTTAGATATATCGAGGGGTTTCTTT.